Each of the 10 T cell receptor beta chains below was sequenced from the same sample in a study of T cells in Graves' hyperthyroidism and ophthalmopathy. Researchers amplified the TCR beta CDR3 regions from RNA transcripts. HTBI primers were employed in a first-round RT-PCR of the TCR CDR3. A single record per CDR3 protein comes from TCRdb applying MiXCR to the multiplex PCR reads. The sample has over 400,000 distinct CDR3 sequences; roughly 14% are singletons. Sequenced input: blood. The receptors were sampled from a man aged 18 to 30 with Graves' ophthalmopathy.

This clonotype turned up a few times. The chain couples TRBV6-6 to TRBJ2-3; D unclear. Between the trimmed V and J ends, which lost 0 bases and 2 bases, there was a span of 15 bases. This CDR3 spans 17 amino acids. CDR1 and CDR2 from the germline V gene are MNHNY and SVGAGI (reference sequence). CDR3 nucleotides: TGTGCCAGCAGTTACTCGAATTGGGCGGCTTCCACAGATACGCAGTATTTT. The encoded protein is CASSYSNWAASTDTQYF.

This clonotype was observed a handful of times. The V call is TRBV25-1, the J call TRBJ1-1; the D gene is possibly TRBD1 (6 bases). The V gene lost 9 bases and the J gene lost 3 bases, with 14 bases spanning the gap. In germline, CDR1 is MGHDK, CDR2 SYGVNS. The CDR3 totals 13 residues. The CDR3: CASRGGWDTEAFF. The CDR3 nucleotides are TGTGCCAGTCGAGGGGGGTGGGACACTGAAGCTTTCTTT.

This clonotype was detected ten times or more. This chain's CDR3 is CASLRGSNEKLFF. As DNA, the CDR3 is TGTGCCAGCCTCAGGGGGTCAAATGAAAAACTGTTTTTT. The chain recombines TRBV12-3 or TRBV12-4 with TRBJ1-4; 7 bases match TRBD1. The V segment lost 8 bases and the J segment 5 bases; nucleotides outside the gene matches: 5. This CDR3 has 13 residues.

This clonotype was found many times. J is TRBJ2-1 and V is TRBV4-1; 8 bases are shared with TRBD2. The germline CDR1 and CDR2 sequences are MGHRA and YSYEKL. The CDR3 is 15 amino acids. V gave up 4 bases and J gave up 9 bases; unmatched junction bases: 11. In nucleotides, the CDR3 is TGCGCCAGCAGCCCAAACCGCCTAGCGGGCAGTGAGCAGTTCTTC. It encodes CASSPNRLAGSEQFF.

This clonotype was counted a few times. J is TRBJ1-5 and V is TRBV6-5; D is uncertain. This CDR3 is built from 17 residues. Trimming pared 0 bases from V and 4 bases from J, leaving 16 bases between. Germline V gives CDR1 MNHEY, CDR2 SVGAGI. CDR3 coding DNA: TGTGCCAGCAGTTACTCGAGTCCTGGATCTTTAAATCAGCCCCAGCATTTT. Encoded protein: CASSYSSPGSLNQPQHF.

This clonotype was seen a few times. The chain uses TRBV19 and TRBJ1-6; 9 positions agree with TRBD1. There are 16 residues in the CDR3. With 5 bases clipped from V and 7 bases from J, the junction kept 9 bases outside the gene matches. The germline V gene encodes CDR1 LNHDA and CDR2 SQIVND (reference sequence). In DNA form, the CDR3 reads TGTGCCAGTAGTTTCTACACCGGGACAGGGAATTCACCCCTCCACTTT. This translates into CASSFYTGTGNSPLHF.

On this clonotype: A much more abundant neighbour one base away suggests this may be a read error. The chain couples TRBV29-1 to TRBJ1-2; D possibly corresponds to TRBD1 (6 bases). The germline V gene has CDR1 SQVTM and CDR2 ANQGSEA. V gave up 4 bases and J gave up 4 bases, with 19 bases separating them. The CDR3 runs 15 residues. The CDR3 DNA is TGCAGCGTTGTGCGGCGGGGGGCGTCTAGCTATGGCTACACCTTC. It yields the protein CSVVRRGASSYGYTF.

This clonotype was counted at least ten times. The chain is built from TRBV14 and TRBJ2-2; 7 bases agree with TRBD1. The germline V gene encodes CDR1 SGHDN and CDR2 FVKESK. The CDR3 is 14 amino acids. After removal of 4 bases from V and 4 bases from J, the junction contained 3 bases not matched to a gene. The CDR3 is CASSPTGATGELFF. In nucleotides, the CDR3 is TGTGCCAGCAGCCCTACAGGGGCCACCGGGGAGCTGTTTTTT.

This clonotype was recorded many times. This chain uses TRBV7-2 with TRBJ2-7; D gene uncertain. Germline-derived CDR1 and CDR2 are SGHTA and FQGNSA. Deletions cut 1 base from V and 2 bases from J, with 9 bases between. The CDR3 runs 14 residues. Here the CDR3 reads CASSLGSKPYEQYF. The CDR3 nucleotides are TGTGCCAGCAGCTTAGGGTCAAAGCCCTACGAGCAGTACTTC.

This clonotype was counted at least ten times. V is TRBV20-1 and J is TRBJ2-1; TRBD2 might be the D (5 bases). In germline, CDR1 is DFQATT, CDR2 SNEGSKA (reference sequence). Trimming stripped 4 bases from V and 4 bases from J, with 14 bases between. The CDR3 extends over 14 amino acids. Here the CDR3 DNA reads TGCAGTGCTACCGTAGCGAGGCTTTACAATGAGCAGTTCTTC. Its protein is CSATVARLYNEQFF.